Each of the 2 T cell receptor beta chains below was sequenced from the same sample in a study of blood T cells in healthy people across ages. Next came a second PCR, run for about 7 to 11 cycles, which used a sample-barcoded 5' primer along with a J-beta primer mix. TCRdb used MiXCR to reprocess the 5' RACE reads, holding one entry per CDR3 protein. The profile covers roughly 860,000 distinct CDR3 sequences, with around 62% appearing a single time and around a quarter taken by the ten largest. Source material: blood. These receptors came from a man between 25 and 39 years old in good health.

The chain combines TRBV12-3 or TRBV12-4 with TRBJ2-1; 13 nucleotides match TRBD2. The last part of the DNA fits TRBJ2-7 better; the J call may be wrong. This CDR3 is built from 15 residues. CDR3 amino acids: CASSKLAGGPNEQYF. The CDR3, as DNA: TGTGCCAGCAGCAAACTAGCGGGGGGGCCCAATGAGCAGTACTTC.

The chain links TRBV7-2 to TRBJ2-7, with D possibly matching TRBD1 (6 bases). The length of the CDR3 is 14 residues. Per germline, CDR1 SGHTA and CDR2 FQGNSA. Trimming removed 2 bases at V and 5 bases at J, with 13 bases between. In DNA, the CDR3 is TGTGCCAGCAGCTTAAGGGGACAAAGCCACGAGCAGTACTTC. As protein: CASSLRGQSHEQYF. The whole variable domain, filled in from reference TRBV7-2 and TRBJ2-7, reads GAGVSQSPSNKVTEKGKDVELRCDPISGHTALYWYRQSLGQGLEFLIYFQGNSAPDKSGLPSDRFSAERTGGSVSTLTIQRTQQEDSAVYLCASSLRGQSHEQYFGPGTRLTVT.